Included here is one T cell receptor (beta chain) sequence, with context. No antigen is known for it. Base quality data are lacking; no much larger clone is found one base away. The cohort was made up of around 720 healthy bone marrow donors. Cohort members were all nominally healthy when sampled, although unrecorded immune exposures were likely present. The donor was CMV seropositive and belonged to the group of around 300 seropositive cohort members. Every donor gave a peripheral blood sample, and the peripheral blood mononuclear cells from that sample were used for TCR beta sequencing. The Qiagen DNeasy Blood Extraction Kit was used to extract genomic DNA from the blood cell samples. Trimming takes 2 bases off V and 6 bases off J; junction bases not matched to a gene: 3. CDR1 and CDR2, per the germline V gene, are MGHRA and YSYEKL. Reading from cysteine to phenylalanine, the CDR3 counts 14 amino acids. Only the CDR3 DNA is retained, 42 bases long and in frame from the first base.

This entry belongs to a study of cytomegalovirus exposure and HLA in healthy donors (dated by TCRdb to the late 2010s). The study in broad terms: An earlier analysis of 587 of the donors reported about 280 Gb of sequence data and around 120 million unique TCR beta sequences obtained from around 170 million T cells. Both class I and class II loci were covered by HLA typing, at four-digit resolution. A later analysis re-examined previously published TCR beta repertoires from about 700 donors and added high-resolution HLA genotyping to investigate patterns of TCR occurrence. The study profiled the T cell repertoires of about 720 subjects by immunosequencing and related them to cytomegalovirus serostatus. Across around 400 genotyped donors of the cohort, an average of about 240,000 unique TCR beta nucleotide sequences per donor were sequenced, and approximately 17% of those sequences were non-productive. In a later genetic analysis, genome-wide SNP genotypes for about three fifths of the 666 donors were used, and that subset was treated as a discovery cohort. In an earlier analysis of around 540 of the donors, high-throughput TCR beta sequencing was used to judge whether each TCR beta V gene segment behaved as functional or pseudogenic. The study aimed to test whether signatures of past pathogen exposure could be identified by cataloging public T cell receptors. The genetic ancestry cluster associated with self-reported Caucasian donors included 81% of the approximately 430 genotyped donors. Typing coverage varied by locus: about 629-640 donors for A, B, C, DRB1 and DQB1; more than 500 for DQA1; over 600 for DPA1; roughly 470 for DPB1. An early release that covered fewer than 800 HLA-typed donors contained around 330 gigabases of sequencing data and around 80 million unique TCR sequences. In the later analysis, no new phenotypic data were used to find candidate immune exposures; instead, reliance was placed on TCR beta sequences and their occurrence across donors. To predict cytomegalovirus infection status, the study combined high-throughput TCR immunosequencing, statistical association of individual TCRs with disease status, and machine learning. A separate validation cohort of roughly 130 different subjects was used in addition to the approximately 700-subject first cohort. Donor age, sex, ethnicity and CMV serostatus were compiled alongside the repertoire data. Every discovery cohort repertoire had been produced on one sequencing platform. Four or five DR-DQ haplotypes were handled as single units for association and clustering because linkage in the cohort was strong. Summary of the overall study and its limitations: Compared with the approximately 600-donor mean, donors in an Asian-associated ancestry cluster had fewer N-insertions in productive TCRs, according to a later genetic analysis. According to a later analysis, most CMV-associated TCR beta chains appeared to be HLA-restricted, and the HLA associations seemed to be driven largely by CMV exposure. In a later analysis, HLA-associated TCR beta chains showed more clonal expansion and lower generation probabilities than non-associated chains that were equally common. In the study, around 150 TCR beta chains were listed as associated with cytomegalovirus. The 87-base-pair reads could not distinguish some IMGT-functional V segments, including TRBV6-2 and TRBV6-3, so those segments were excluded. The only immune exposure information available for the cohort was CMV serostatus. Because HLA typing was missing for some donors at each locus, association tests included only the typed subset. The authors suggested that the approach could potentially be generalized to other disease states and immunological phenotypes. In a later analysis, the rate of TCR association differed among HLA loci, with DRB1 alleles having the most associated TCRs and HLA-C alleles having the fewest. A later genetic analysis associated a missense DCLRE1C variant with V-gene and J-gene trimming of TCR beta chains, and an independent cohort replicated the association. When HLA alleles, especially DR and DQ, strongly co-occurred, attributing TCR associations to individual alleles was difficult. Because counts were too low, around 18 rarely observed V segments, including chromosome 9 orphons, were left out of the earlier analysis of approximately 500 of the donors. Most TCR sequences were observed very rarely across donors, whereas some public TCRs were present in many individuals. An earlier analysis of around 600 of the donors showed that most TCR beta V segments appeared in productive rearrangements either about 87% or about 30% of the time, which broadly matched IMGT annotations. In vitro tests confirmed that a few of the cytomegalovirus-associated TCR beta chains recognize cytomegalovirus antigens. The presence/absence analyses assumed that sequencing depth was roughly uniform across donors, and that assumption may not be true. This cohort had only TCR beta chains sequenced, and the lack of alpha or paired-chain data limited which features could be detected. Specific HLA alleles were associated with about 17,000 TCR beta sequences at a false discovery rate of 0.05 in a later analysis. The sequencing pipeline was judged likely to have produced a cluster of highly shared sequence variants as a technical artifact. Linkage disequilibrium might explain the correlated functional status among segregating V segments, but an unknown experimental factor could not be excluded. According to a later analysis, parvovirus B19, influenza, CMV and Epstein-Barr virus appeared linked to several top co-occurrence clusters. A further reported finding was that TCR beta sequences accurately predicted the HLA-A and HLA-B alleles for most subjects in the first cohort. In both the original and validation cohorts, the classifier was reported to diagnose cytomegalovirus status with high specificity and sensitivity.

Library preparation used the immunoSEQ multiplex PCR assay. The multiplex PCR relied on a mix of 60 forward primers for TCR Vbeta segments and 13 reverse primers for TCR Jbeta segments. Amplification of the CDR3 region of rearranged TCR beta genes was performed with a multiplex PCR assay on genomic DNA. Amplified TCR beta libraries were sequenced as 87-base-pair reads on the Illumina HiSeq System. In the source study's methods: A later analysis tallied roughly 76 million unique TCR beta chains across the 550 to 850 repertoires, and about 10 million of those chains were shared by two or more donors. Raw reads were error-corrected and collapsed into unique sequences with a nearest-neighbor algorithm that merged closely related sequences to remove PCR and sequencing errors. CDR3 sequences were aligned to IMGT reference sequences to assign V, D and J gene segments. For a sequence to be retained, a match of at least six nucleotides was required to both a V gene segment and a J gene segment. Rearrangements were classified as productive when the CDR3 lacked stop codons and remained in frame with V and J, and all other rearrangements were classified as non-productive. Following IMGT convention, CDR3 was defined as the stretch from the second conserved V-encoded cysteine to the conserved J-encoded phenylalanine. The earlier analysis of some 580 of the donors excluded any sequence lacking an unambiguous match to a single V gene segment. An earlier analysis of just under 600 of the donors called V segments functional above 56.7% productive rearrangements and segregating when the between-donor standard deviation exceeded 5%. To diagnose cytomegalovirus status from the catalog of TCR beta chain sequences, a statistical classification framework was built. In a later analysis, TCR nucleotide sequences were compared against IMGT/GENE-DB human TR gene sequences so that V and J genes could be assigned. Using the TCRdist pipeline, a later analysis assigned CDR3 sequences along with most-parsimonious VDJ recombination scenarios. In a later analysis, each TCR beta chain was defined by its CDR3 amino acid sequence together with its V-gene family, and reads without a unique V-gene family were excluded. As a way to deal with suspected cross-contamination and a sequencing artifact, a later analysis dropped approximately 590 nucleotide sequences that were highly shared and had low generation probability. A later analysis calculated a clonal expansion index for each public chain from normalized within-repertoire ranks of inferred template counts. In a later analysis, generation probabilities were computed using a VDJ recombination model fitted to out-of-frame rearrangements, and the results were checked against IGoR. In a later analysis, TCR-TCR, TCR-HLA and TCR-CMV co-occurrence was scored with hypergeometric tests, and a repertoire-size bias correction was applied to TCR pairs. False discovery rates were estimated in a later analysis by permuting HLA or CMV assignments 20 times. In a later analysis, co-occurring TCRs were grouped using DBSCAN, and TCRdist sequence similarity was added for clustering within HLA-allele-positive subsets. Repertoires with fewer than 30,000 or more than 120,000 public chains, plus five repertoires with anomalous nucleotide sharing, were excluded from co-occurrence clustering. What TCRdb holds here is the immuneACCESS table cut down to in-frame rearrangements. Part of the clones is not present; checked against another copy, under half of the missing clones reflect an unresolved V gene, and the others are unexplained. V and J calls and clone size come straight from that table; D and trimming were deduced from the DNA. The sample table holds under 90,000 clones, of which over 65% were seen once. Roughly 9.1% of the sample lies in the top ten.

The chain is made from TRBV4-1 and TRBJ1-3; TRBD1 fits 8 bases in the junction. The origin of this receptor is a man aged 35 to 55 in good health and CMV-seropositive. Sequenced material: PBMCs. The CDR3 loop reads CASSQYRGENTIYF. The nucleotides read TGCGCCAGCAGCCAATACAGGGGGGAAAACACCATATATTTT.